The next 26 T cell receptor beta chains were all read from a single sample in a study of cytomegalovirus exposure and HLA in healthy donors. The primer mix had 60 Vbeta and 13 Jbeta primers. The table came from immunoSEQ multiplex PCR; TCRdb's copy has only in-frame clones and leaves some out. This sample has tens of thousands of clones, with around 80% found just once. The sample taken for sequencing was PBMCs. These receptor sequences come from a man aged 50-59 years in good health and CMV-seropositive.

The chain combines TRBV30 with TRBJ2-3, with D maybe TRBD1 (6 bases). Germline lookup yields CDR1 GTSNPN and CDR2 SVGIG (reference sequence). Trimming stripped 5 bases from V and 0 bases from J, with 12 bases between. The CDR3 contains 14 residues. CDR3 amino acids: CAWGARGSTDTQYF. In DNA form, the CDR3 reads TGTGCCTGGGGTGCCAGGGGTAGCACAGATACGCAGTATTTT.

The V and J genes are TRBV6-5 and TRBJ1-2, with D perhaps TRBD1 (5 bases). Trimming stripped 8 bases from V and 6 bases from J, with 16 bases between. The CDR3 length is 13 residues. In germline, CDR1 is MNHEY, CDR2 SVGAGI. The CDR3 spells CASRPPQAHGYTF. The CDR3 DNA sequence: TGTGCCAGCCGCCCCCCACAGGCCCATGGCTACACCTTC.

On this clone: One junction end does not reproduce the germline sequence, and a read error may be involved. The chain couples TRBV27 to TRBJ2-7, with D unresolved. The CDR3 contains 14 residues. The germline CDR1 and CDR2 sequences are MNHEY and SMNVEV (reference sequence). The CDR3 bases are TGTGCCAGCAAAAGGTGGCAGGATACCTACGGGCAGTACTTC. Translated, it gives CASKRWQDTYGQYF.

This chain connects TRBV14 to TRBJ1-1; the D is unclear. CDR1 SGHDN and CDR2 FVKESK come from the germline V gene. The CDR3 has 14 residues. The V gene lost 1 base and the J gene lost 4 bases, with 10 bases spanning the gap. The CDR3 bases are TGTGCCAGCAGCCAAGGAGGGATGGGCACTGAAGCTTTCTTT. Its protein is CASSQGGMGTEAFF.

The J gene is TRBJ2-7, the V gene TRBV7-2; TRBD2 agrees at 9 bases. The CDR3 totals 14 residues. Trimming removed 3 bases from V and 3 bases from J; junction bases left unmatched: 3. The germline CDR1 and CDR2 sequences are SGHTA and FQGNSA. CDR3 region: CASSFSGGDYEQYF. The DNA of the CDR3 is TGTGCCAGCAGCTTTAGCGGGGGTGACTACGAGCAGTACTTC. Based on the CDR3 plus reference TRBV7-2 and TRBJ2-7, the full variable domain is GAGVSQSPSNKVTEKGKDVELRCDPISGHTALYWYRQSLGQGLEFLIYFQGNSAPDKSGLPSDRFSAERTGGSVSTLTIQRTQQEDSAVYLCASSFSGGDYEQYFGPGTRLTVT.

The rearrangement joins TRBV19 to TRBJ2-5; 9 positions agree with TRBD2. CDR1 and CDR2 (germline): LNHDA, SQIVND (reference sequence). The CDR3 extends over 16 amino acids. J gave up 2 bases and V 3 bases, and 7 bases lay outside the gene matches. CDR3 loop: CASSMFAGGGQETQYF. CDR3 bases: TGTGCCAGTAGTATGTTTGCGGGAGGGGGGCAAGAGACCCAGTACTTC.

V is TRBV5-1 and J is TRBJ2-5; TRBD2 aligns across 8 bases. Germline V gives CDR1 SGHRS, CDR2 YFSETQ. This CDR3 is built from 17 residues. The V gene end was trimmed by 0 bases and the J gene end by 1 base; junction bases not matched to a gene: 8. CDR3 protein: CASSLGGSGTIQETQYF. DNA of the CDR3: TGCGCCAGCAGCTTGGGAGGTAGCGGGACTATCCAAGAGACCCAGTACTTC. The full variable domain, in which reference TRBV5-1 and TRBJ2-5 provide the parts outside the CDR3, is KAGVTQTPRYLIKTRGQQVTLSCSPISGHRSVSWYQQTPGQGLQFLFEYFSETQRNKGNFPGRFSGRQFSNSRSEMNVSTLELGDSALYLCASSLGGSGTIQETQYFGPGTRLLVL.

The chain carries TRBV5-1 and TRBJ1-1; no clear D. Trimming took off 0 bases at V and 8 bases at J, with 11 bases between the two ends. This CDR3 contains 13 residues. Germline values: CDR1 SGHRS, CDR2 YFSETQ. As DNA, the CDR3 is TGCGCCAGCAGCTTGGCCAAAGCCCACGAAGCTTTCTTT. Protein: CASSLAKAHEAFF.

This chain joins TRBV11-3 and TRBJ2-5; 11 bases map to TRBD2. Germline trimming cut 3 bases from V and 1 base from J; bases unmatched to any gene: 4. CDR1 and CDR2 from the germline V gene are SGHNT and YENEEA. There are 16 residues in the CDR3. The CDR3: CASSLGLADLQETQYF. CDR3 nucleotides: TGTGCCAGCAGCTTGGGACTAGCGGACCTCCAAGAGACCCAGTACTTC. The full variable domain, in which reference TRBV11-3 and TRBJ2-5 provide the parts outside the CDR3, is EAGVVQSPRYKIIEKKQPVAFWCNPISGHNTLYWYLQNLGQGPELLIRYENEEAVDDSQLPKDRFSAERLKGVDSTLKIQPAELGDSAVYLCASSLGLADLQETQYFGPGTRLLVL.

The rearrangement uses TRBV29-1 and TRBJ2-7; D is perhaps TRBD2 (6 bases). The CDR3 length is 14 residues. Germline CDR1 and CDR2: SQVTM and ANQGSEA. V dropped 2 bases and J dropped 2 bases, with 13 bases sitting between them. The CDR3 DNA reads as TGCAGCGTTGAACCGAGCGGGCGGCCCTACGAGCAGTACTTC. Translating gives CSVEPSGRPYEQYF.

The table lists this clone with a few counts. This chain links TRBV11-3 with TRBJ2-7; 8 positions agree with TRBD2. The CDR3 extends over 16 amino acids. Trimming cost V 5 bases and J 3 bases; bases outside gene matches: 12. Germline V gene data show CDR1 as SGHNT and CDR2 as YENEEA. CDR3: CASSLFDGGRFYEQYF. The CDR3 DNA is TGTGCCAGCAGCCTTTTCGATGGCGGGAGGTTCTACGAGCAGTACTTC.

The DNA for the CDR3 is TGTGCCAGCAGATTGACTAGCGTGAGCTCCTACGAGCAGTACTTC. It codes for CASRLTSVSSYEQYF. This chain links TRBV2 with TRBJ2-7, with TRBD2 matching 8 bases. J gave up 0 bases and V 6 bases, and 7 bases lay outside the gene matches. This CDR3 region has 15 residues. The V gene's germline CDR1 is SNHLY and CDR2 FYNNEI.

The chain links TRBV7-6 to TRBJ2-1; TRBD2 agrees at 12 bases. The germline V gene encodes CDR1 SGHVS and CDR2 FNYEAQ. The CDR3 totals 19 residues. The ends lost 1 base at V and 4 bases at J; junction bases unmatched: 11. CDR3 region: CASSLVSQRLAGVYNEQFF. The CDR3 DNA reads TGTGCCAGCAGCTTAGTGTCCCAGCGACTAGCGGGAGTTTACAATGAGCAGTTCTTC.

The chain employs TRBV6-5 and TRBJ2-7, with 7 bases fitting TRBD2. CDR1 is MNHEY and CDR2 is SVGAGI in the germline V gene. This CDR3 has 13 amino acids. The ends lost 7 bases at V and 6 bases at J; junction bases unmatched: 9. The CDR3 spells CASTEGGRGEQYF. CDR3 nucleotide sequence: TGTGCCAGCACCGAGGGTGGGAGGGGCGAGCAGTACTTC.

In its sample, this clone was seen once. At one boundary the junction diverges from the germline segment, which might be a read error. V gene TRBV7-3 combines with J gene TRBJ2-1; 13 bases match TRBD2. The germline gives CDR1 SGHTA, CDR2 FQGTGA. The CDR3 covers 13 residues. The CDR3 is CASSHGLAGELFF. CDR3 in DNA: TGTGCCAGCAGCCACGGACTAGCGGGAGAGCTGTTCTTC. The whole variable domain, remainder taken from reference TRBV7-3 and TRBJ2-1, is GAGVSQTPSNKVTEKGKYVELRCDPISGHTALYWYRQSLGQGPEFLIYFQGTGAADDSGLPNDRFFAVRPEGSVSTLKIQRTERGDSAVYLCASSHGLAGELFFGPGTRLTVL.

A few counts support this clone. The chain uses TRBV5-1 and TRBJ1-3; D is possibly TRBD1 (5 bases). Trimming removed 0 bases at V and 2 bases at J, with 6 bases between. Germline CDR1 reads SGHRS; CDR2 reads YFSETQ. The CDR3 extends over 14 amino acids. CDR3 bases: TGCGCCAGCAGCTTGGCAGGGACTGGAAACACCATATATTTT. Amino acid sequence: CASSLAGTGNTIYF.

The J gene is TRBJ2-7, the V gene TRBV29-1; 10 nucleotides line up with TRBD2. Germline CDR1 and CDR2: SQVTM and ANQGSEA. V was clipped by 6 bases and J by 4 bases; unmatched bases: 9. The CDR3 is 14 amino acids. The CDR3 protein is CSVSGTSARYEQYF. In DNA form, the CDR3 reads TGCAGCGTCTCCGGGACTAGCGCGAGATACGAGCAGTACTTC.

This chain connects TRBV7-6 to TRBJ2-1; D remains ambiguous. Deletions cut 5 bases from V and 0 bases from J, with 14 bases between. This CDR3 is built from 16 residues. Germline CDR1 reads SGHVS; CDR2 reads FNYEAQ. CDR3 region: CASSIGPSSSYNEQFF. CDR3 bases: TGTGCCAGCAGCATAGGCCCGTCGAGCTCCTACAATGAGCAGTTCTTC.

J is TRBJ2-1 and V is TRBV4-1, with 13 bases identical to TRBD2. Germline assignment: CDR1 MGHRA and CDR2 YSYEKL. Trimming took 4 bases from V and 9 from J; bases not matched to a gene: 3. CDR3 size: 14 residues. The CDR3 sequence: CASSPRLAGGEQFF. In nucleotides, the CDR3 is TGCGCCAGCAGCCCGCGACTAGCGGGAGGTGAGCAGTTCTTC.

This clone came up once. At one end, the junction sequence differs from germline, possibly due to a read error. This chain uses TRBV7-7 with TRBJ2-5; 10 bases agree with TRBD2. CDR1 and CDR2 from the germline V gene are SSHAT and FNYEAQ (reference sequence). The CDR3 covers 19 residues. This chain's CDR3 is CASSLGLAGVGTSKETQYF. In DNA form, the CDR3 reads TGTGCTAGCAGCTTAGGGCTAGCGGGAGTTGGAACGTCGAAAGAGACCCAGTACTTC.

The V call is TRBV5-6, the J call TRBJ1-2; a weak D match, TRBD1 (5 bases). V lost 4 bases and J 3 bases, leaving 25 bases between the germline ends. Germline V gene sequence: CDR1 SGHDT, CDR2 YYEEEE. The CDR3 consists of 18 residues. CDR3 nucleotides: TGTGCCAGCAGCCGGAGGGGCCGGGGACCCACAACGTACTATGGCTACACCTTC. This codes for CASSRRGRGPTTYYGYTF. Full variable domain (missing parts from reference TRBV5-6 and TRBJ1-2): DAGVTQSPTHLIKTRGQQVTLRCSPKSGHDTVSWYQQALGQGPQFIFQYYEEEERQRGNFPDRFSGHQFPNYSSELNVNALLLGDSALYLCASSRRGRGPTTYYGYTFGSGTRLTVV.

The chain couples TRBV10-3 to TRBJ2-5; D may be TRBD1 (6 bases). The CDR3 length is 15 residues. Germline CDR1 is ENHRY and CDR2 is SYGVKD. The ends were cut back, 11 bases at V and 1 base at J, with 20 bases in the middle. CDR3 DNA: TGTGCCGCCGCCGGGCTACAGGGTCCCCAAGAGACCCAGTACTTC. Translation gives CAAAGLQGPQETQYF.

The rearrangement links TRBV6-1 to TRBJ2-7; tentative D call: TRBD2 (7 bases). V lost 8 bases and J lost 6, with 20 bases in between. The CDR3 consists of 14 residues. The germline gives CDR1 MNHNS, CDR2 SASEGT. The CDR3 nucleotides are TGTGCCAGCCGAAGGGGGGGCGCCGGTACCGAGCAGTACTTC. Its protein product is CASRRGGAGTEQYF.

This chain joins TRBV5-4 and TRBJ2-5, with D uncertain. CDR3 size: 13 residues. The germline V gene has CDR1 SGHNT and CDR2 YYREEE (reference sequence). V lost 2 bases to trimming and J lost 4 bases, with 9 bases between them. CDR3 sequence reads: CASSFISGETQYF. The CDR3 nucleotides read TGTGCCAGCAGCTTTATTAGTGGAGAGACCCAGTACTTC.

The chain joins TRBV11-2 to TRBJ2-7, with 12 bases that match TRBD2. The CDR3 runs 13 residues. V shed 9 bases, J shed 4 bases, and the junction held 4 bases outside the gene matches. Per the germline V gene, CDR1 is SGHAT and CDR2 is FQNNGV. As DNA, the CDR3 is TGTGCCAGTCTACTAGCGGGAGGATACGAGCAGTACTTC. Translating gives CASLLAGGYEQYF.

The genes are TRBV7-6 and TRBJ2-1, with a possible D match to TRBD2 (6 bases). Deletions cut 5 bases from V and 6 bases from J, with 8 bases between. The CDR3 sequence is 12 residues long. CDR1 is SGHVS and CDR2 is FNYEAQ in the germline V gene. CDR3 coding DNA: TGTGCCAGCAGCCATAGCGGCAATGAGCAGTTCTTC. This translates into CASSHSGNEQFF.